This T cell receptor beta chain is drawn from a study of blood T cell repertoires in COVID-19. Background on the study: Sample material is recorded as cDNA or gDNA derived from T cells, B-cell-depleted T cells, or PBMCs.

The V gene's germline CDR1 is SGHTA and CDR2 FQGTGA. This CDR3 is built from 14 residues. The trim removed 4 bases at V and 5 bases at J, leaving 6 bases unmatched. The method was immunoSEQ multiplex PCR; TCRdb's version includes in-frame clones alone and lacks a portion of them. The data hold about 180,000 clones, with about 79% observed a single time. Participant ages covered about 18 to 95 years across about 25 US areas. Participant-reported clinical history was the basis for cohort assignment. Before being deemed recovered, Cohort 3 donors had two negative PCRs, clearance, or symptom resolution. The sequenced sample consisted of PBMCs or T cells enriched from blood (not recorded which). This sequence was found in a man aged 50 to 59 who had recovered from COVID-19. The chain is built from TRBV7-3 and TRBJ2-5; 8 bases are a match to TRBD2. The CDR3 region is CASSWRGARETQYF. CDR3 coding DNA: TGTGCCAGCAGCTGGCGGGGGGCCCGGGAGACCCAGTACTTC.